A selection of T cell receptor beta chains follows, all from one sample in a study of blood T cells in healthy people across ages. TCRdb recomputed calls from the 5' RACE reads with MiXCR, one row per CDR3 protein. Here the sample spans 780,000 or so distinct CDR3 sequences, about 61% being singletons. Sequencing input: blood. The receptor set was obtained from a man in his forties in good health. Each CDR3 is given with its conserved first and last residue. The D gene is left open where the match is weak. Clone size is shown for a subset of rows, as once, few, many or a class of expanded clone.

>few|TRBV27|TRBJ1-5|-
CASSSRQTALNQPQHF
TGTGCCAGCAGTTCCCGACAGACAGCTCTCAATCAGCCCCAGCATTTT
>-|TRBV5-6|TRBJ2-7|-
CASSARTLNRKTYEQYF
TGTGCCAGCAGCGCCCGGACTCTTAACAGAAAAACCTACGAGCAGTACTTC
>once|TRBV9|TRBJ2-7|-
CASSVATMGSLRDYEQYF
TGTGCCAGCAGCGTAGCTACGATGGGGTCTCTGAGGGACTACGAGCAGTACTTC
>-|TRBV13|TRBJ2-6|-
CTSSLELTRGANVLTF
TGTACCAGCAGCTTAGAACTTACGCGGGGGGCCAACGTCCTGACTTTC
>once|TRBV3-1|TRBJ2-6|TRBD2
CASSQESRLAGRSGANVLTF
TGTGCCAGCAGCCAAGAAAGTCGCCTAGCGGGCCGCTCTGGGGCCAACGTCCTGACTTTC
>-|TRBV5-1|TRBJ2-5|-
CASSSPGTQETQYF
TGCGCCAGCAGCTCTCCGGGAACCCAAGAGACCCAGTACTTC
>-|TRBV7-9|TRBJ2-1|-
CASSLAPKQVSYNEQFF
TGTGCCAGCAGCTTAGCGCCGAAACAGGTTTCCTACAATGAGCAGTTCTTC
>-|TRBV28|TRBJ2-1|TRBD1
CARGPRDRPNEQFF
TGTGCCAGAGGACCCCGGGACAGGCCCAATGAGCAGTTCTTC
>-|TRBV25-1|TRBJ2-3|TRBD2
CASRSALAGTDTQYF
TGTGCCAGCAGAAGCGCACTAGCGGGCACAGATACGCAGTATTTT
>-|TRBV6-6|TRBJ1-4|TRBD1
CASSSGTGVTNEKLFF
TGTGCCAGCAGCTCAGGGACAGGGGTAACTAATGAAAAACTGTTTTTT
>once|TRBV29-1|TRBJ2-7|TRBD2
CSVEWTRYEQYF
TGCAGCGTTGAATGGACTAGATACGAGCAGTACTTC
>-|TRBV11-2|TRBJ2-5|TRBD2
CASSLISGGRNEQYF
TGTGCCAGCAGTCTTATAAGCGGGGGAAGGAATGAGCAGTACTTC
>few|TRBV6-6|TRBJ2-3|TRBD2
CASSPGGNTDTQYF
TGTGCCAGCAGTCCGGGGGGGAACACAGATACGCAGTATTTT
>-|TRBV27|TRBJ2-7|-
CASSLSVNTLGNYEQYF
TGTGCCAGCAGTTTATCGGTGAACACCCTCGGGAACTACGAGCAGTACTTC
>-|TRBV25-1|TRBJ2-4|-
CASSAPNKDIQYF
TGTGCCAGTTCGGCGCCAAACAAAGACATTCAGTACTTC
>-|TRBV6-5|TRBJ2-5|TRBD2
CASRLAGAVGETQYF
TGTGCCAGCAGGCTAGCGGGAGCGGTGGGAGAGACCCAGTACTTC
>-|TRBV28|TRBJ1-4|-
CASNSRRALGEKLFF
TGTGCCAGTAATTCCCGGAGGGCCCTAGGTGAAAAACTGTTTTTT
>many|TRBV7-8|TRBJ2-7|-
CASSLDNGSEQYF
TGTGCCAGCAGCTTAGATAATGGGAGCGAGCAGTACTTC
>-|TRBV24-1|TRBJ1-1|-
CATSDGGFQAFF
TGTGCCACCAGTGATGGGGGTTTTCAAGCTTTCTTT
>-|TRBV28|TRBJ2-7|-
CASSGNWIYEQYF
TGTGCCAGCAGTGGTAACTGGATTTACGAGCAGTACTTC
>-|TRBV20-1|TRBJ1-3|TRBD1
CSARPLQGAGNTIYF
TGCAGTGCTAGACCATTACAGGGGGCTGGAAACACCATATATTTT
>few|TRBV7-9|TRBJ1-2|-
CASSQTDSYGYTF
TGTGCCAGCAGCCAAACAGATTCCTATGGCTACACCTTC
>-|TRBV11-2|TRBJ1-4|-
CASSLVGQHGEKLFF
TGTGCCAGCAGCTTAGTAGGCCAGCATGGGGAAAAACTGTTTTTT
>many|TRBV6-6|TRBJ2-7|-
CASTGGNGPYEQYF
TGTGCCAGCACAGGCGGGAACGGACCCTACGAGCAGTACTTC
>few|TRBV4-2|TRBJ1-2|-
CASSLTRIGVRGYTF
TGTGCCAGCAGCCTCACTCGGATTGGGGTTAGGGGCTACACCTTC
>-|TRBV6-1|TRBJ2-7|TRBD2
CASRSAGGSVNEQYF
TGTGCCAGCAGAAGCGCGGGAGGGAGTGTCAACGAGCAGTACTTC
>-|TRBV29-1|TRBJ1-1|-
CSVGFPKAEAFF
TGCAGCGTTGGTTTTCCAAAGGCTGAAGCTTTCTTT
>few|TRBV14|TRBJ2-7|-
CASSQEIPARVAGQYF
TGTGCCAGCAGCCAAGAGATCCCCGCAAGGGTAGCTGGGCAGTACTTC
>-|TRBV29-1|TRBJ2-7|TRBD1
CSVARTGGEEQYF
TGCAGCGTTGCTAGAACAGGGGGCGAGGAGCAGTACTTC
>few|TRBV7-8|TRBJ2-7|-
CASSLRVYGEQYF
TGTGCCAGCAGCTTGAGGGTTTACGGCGAGCAGTACTTC
>once|TRBV2|TRBJ2-5|TRBD2
CASSDSAGGHNNEQYF
TGTGCCAGCAGTGACTCCGCGGGGGGGCATAACAATGAGCAGTACTTC
>-|TRBV20-1|TRBJ2-1|-
CSAITLSSYNEQFF
TGCAGTGCTATTACACTTAGCTCCTACAATGAGCAGTTCTTC
>-|TRBV3-1|TRBJ2-7|-
CASSHRHLGGYEQYF
TGTGCCAGCAGCCACAGACACCTGGGGGGTTACGAGCAGTACTTC
>once|TRBV11-1|TRBJ2-1|TRBD1
CASSPDRLFNEQFF
TGTGCCAGCAGCCCGGACAGGCTGTTCAATGAGCAGTTCTTC